Listed below are T cell receptor beta chains from one sample, sequenced in a study of identifying expanded T cells in peripheral blood. Assay: immunoSEQ multiplex PCR; the TCRdb copy retains only in-frame clones and omits some. The sample comprises some 100,000 clones, over 80% of which are singletons, and more than 5.5% rests with the top ten. The sample was blood. The source is a person aged 18-70 years in good health. Both conserved end residues are part of each CDR3. A D gene is named only where the DNA matches it firmly. Only part of the rows carry a size: once, few, many, or a class if the clone is expanded.

V gene,J gene,D gene,clone size,CDR3 protein,CDR3 DNA
TRBV6-6,TRBJ1-3,TRBD1,.,CASRAQGASGNTIYF,TGTGCCAGCAGGGCACAGGGGGCATCAGGAAACACCATATATTTT
TRBV9,TRBJ1-3,TRBD1,once,CASSVMGQGGNTIYF,TGTGCCAGCAGCGTAATGGGACAGGGAGGAAACACCATATATTTT
TRBV19,TRBJ2-7,TRBD1,.,CASSIGDRAYEQYF,TGTGCCAGTAGTATCGGGGACAGGGCATACGAGCAGTACTTC
TRBV5-1,TRBJ2-2,TRBD2,once,CASSLEVSGRNTGELFF,TGCGCCAGCAGCTTGGAAGTTAGCGGGAGAAACACCGGGGAGCTGTTTTTT
TRBV19,TRBJ2-4,.,.,CASSFFLGARAKNIQYF,TGTGCCAGTAGTTTTTTTTTGGGGGCACGGGCCAAAAACATTCAGTACTTC
TRBV29-1,TRBJ2-5,.,.,CSVATGIGETQYF,TGCAGCGTTGCTACAGGGATCGGGGAGACCCAGTACTTC
TRBV7-9,TRBJ1-2,.,few,CASSEGKSGYTF,TGTGCCAGCAGCGAGGGCAAGAGCGGCTACACCTTC
TRBV6-5,TRBJ1-2,.,.,CASSYRGSNYGYTF,TGTGCCAGCAGTTACAGGGGGTCTAACTATGGCTACACCTTC
TRBV5-1,TRBJ2-3,TRBD1,.,CASSPSGQTDLDTQYF,TGCGCCAGCAGCCCCTCGGGACAGACCGACCTGGATACGCAGTATTTT
TRBV29-1,TRBJ1-2,TRBD1,.,CSVVQGTNYGYTF,TGCAGCGTCGTACAGGGGACTAACTATGGCTACACCTTC
TRBV19,TRBJ1-1,TRBD1,.,CASSIGGQGANGAFF,TGTGCCAGTAGTATTGGCGGACAGGGGGCGAATGGGGCTTTCTTT
TRBV15,TRBJ2-5,TRBD1,.,CATSRGRGRGETQYF,TGTGCCACCAGCAGAGGCAGGGGGCGCGGGGAGACCCAGTACTTC
TRBV30,TRBJ1-1,TRBD1,.,CAGKQGQDTEAFF,TGTGCCGGCAAACAGGGGCAGGACACTGAAGCTTTCTTT
TRBV5-6,TRBJ1-1,.,.,CASSTQGLRAFF,TGTGCCAGCAGCACCCAGGGTCTACGGGCTTTCTTT
TRBV29-1,TRBJ2-7,TRBD2,.,CSVHGGIGPYEQYF,TGCAGCGTCCACGGGGGGATAGGGCCCTACGAGCAGTACTTC
TRBV1,TRBJ2-1,.,.,CTRPLTFF,TGCACCAGACCCCTGACGTTCTTC
TRBV30,TRBJ1-6,.,.,CAWSADRNNSPLHF,TGTGCCTGGAGTGCGGACAGAAATAATTCACCCCTCCACTTT
TRBV7-2,TRBJ2-5,.,.,CASSLAQLASTETQYF,TGTGCCAGCAGCTTAGCGCAGTTAGCGTCCACGGAGACCCAGTACTTC
TRBV6-6,TRBJ2-7,.,.,CASSPRTQSYEQYF,TGTGCCAGCAGCCCCCGGACCCAGTCCTACGAGCAGTACTTC
TRBV19,TRBJ1-1,.,.,CASTHSGGGTEAFF,TGTGCCAGTACCCACTCGGGGGGCGGCACTGAAGCTTTCTTT
TRBV4-1,TRBJ2-7,.,.,CASSQEWSVYEQYF,TGCGCCAGCAGCCAAGAATGGTCCGTCTACGAGCAGTACTTC
TRBV2,TRBJ1-2,.,once,CASSGRGGRSNYGYTF,TGTGCCAGCAGTGGGCGCGGGGGGCGATCTAACTATGGCTACACCTTC
TRBV9,TRBJ2-3,TRBD2,.,CASNLAGGVGTQYF,TGTGCCAGCAACCTAGCGGGGGGAGTTGGTACGCAGTATTTT
TRBV9,TRBJ1-1,.,.,CASSHDGPNTEAFF,TGTGCCAGCAGCCACGATGGTCCGAACACTGAAGCTTTCTTT
TRBV20-1,TRBJ1-2,TRBD1,.,CSAITGGGYTF,TGCAGTGCTATTACAGGGGGTGGCTACACCTTC
TRBV6-1,TRBJ1-5,.,.,CASSEAIAGASNQPQHF,TGTGCCAGCAGTGAAGCGATTGCGGGGGCCAGCAATCAGCCCCAGCATTTT
TRBV7-2,TRBJ1-5,.,once,CASSYGGGSNQPQHF,TGTGCCAGCAGCTATGGGGGGGGGAGCAATCAGCCCCAGCATTTT
TRBV27,TRBJ1-2,TRBD1,.,CASSLRSGQGTQLVYGHTF,TGTGCCAGCAGTTTGAGATCCGGACAGGGGACACAGCTTGTCTATGGCCACACCTTC
TRBV10-3,TRBJ1-4,.,.,CAISEQTGFATNEKLFF,TGTGCCATCAGTGAACAGACAGGTTTTGCAACTAATGAAAAACTGTTTTTT
TRBV11-2,TRBJ1-2,.,.,CASSLVAFVVVNYGYTF,TGTGCCAGCAGCTTAGTGGCGTTTGTGGTAGTTAACTATGGCTACACCTTC
TRBV30,TRBJ1-5,.,.,CAWAAKGGGNQPQHF,TGTGCCTGGGCCGCGAAGGGCGGGGGCAATCAGCCCCAGCATTTT
TRBV9,TRBJ2-2,.,.,CASREGNTGELFF,TGTGCCAGCAGAGAGGGGAACACCGGGGAGCTGTTTTTT
TRBV7-2,TRBJ2-7,.,.,CASSLAGTRTYEQYF,TGTGCCAGCAGCTTAGCGGGGACTCGAACCTACGAGCAGTACTTC